Listed here are 20 T cell receptor beta chains from one sample, sequenced in a study of T cell responses to AZD1222 COVID-19 vaccine. TCRdb keeps only in-frame clones here, not all; method: immunoSEQ multiplex PCR. The table lists about 130,000 clones, 92% of them singletons. The input for sequencing was peripheral blood, taken 28 days after the second AZD1222 dose. These receptors originate from an adult who received the AZD1222 COVID-19 vaccine.

V usage is TRBV9 and J usage is TRBJ2-1, with a weak D call TRBD1 (6 bases). Trimming pared 0 bases from V and 8 bases from J, leaving 15 bases between. The CDR3 runs to 15 residues. Germline-derived CDR1 and CDR2 are SGDLS and YYNGEE. The CDR3 loop reads CASSVGQGRYDEQFF. CDR3 nucleotide sequence: TGTGCCAGCAGCGTAGGGCAGGGGCGTTATGATGAGCAGTTCTTC.

The J gene is TRBJ2-1, the V gene TRBV18; 7 bases agree with TRBD1. CDR1 and CDR2 from the germline V gene are KGHSH and LQKENI. The CDR3 runs 16 residues. J was trimmed by 8 bases and V by 1 base; bases with no gene match: 11. The CDR3 loop is CASSPRPRQGRDEQFF. CDR3 in DNA: TGTGCCAGCTCACCACGCCCGAGACAGGGACGGGATGAGCAGTTCTTC.

The rearrangement uses TRBV7-9 and TRBJ2-7; D possibly uses TRBD1 or TRBD2 (5 bases each). The V end lost 4 bases, the J end lost 9 bases, and 10 bases lay between the germline ends. The CDR3 loop spans 11 amino acids. Per germline, CDR1 SEHNR and CDR2 FQNEAQ (reference sequence). The CDR3 DNA follows: TGTGCCAGCAGCTCGGGACCAGGGCAGTACTTC. Amino acids: CASSSGPGQYF.

The chain links TRBV3-1 (or the pseudogene TRBV3-2) to TRBJ1-1; 8 positions match TRBD1. Germline CDR1 reads LGHDT; CDR2 reads YNNKEL (reference sequence). The V gene end was trimmed by 1 base and the J gene end by 1 base; junction bases not matched to a gene: 8. The CDR3 contains 17 residues. The DNA of the CDR3 is TGTGCCAGCAGCCAAGGTTCCAGGGGGCGTTGGAACACTGAAGCTTTCTTT. It specifies CASSQGSRGRWNTEAFF.

The chain is built from TRBV27 and TRBJ1-5; perhaps TRBD1 as D (5 bases). Trimming pared 3 bases from V and 1 base from J, leaving 16 bases between. The CDR3 loop spans 17 amino acids. Germline values: CDR1 MNHEY, CDR2 SMNVEV (reference sequence). DNA of the CDR3: TGTGCCAGCAGTTTCCGGGGACCTAACCAAAGCAATCAGCCCCAGCATTTT. Translated, it gives CASSFRGPNQSNQPQHF.

This sequence joins TRBV6-6 and TRBJ1-5, with D perhaps matching TRBD1 (6 bases). Germline CDR1 and CDR2: MNHNY and SVGAGI (reference sequence). V was clipped by 3 bases and J by 7 bases, with 10 bases between them. The CDR3 runs 13 residues. CDR3 sequence reads: CASSYSTGQPQHF. The CDR3 bases are TGTGCCAGCAGTTATTCTACAGGGCAGCCCCAGCATTTT.

The J gene is TRBJ2-7, the V gene TRBV5-1, with D perhaps TRBD2 (5 bases). The V and J ends lost 6 bases and 2 bases respectively, with 12 bases between them. Germline CDR1 and CDR2: SGHRS and YFSETQ. The CDR3 loop spans 13 amino acids. CDR3 in DNA: TGCGCCAGCAATCGGGGAAGTGCCTACGAGCAGTACTTC. It specifies CASNRGSAYEQYF.

The chain joins TRBV29-1 to TRBJ2-1; TRBD2 matches 10 bases. CDR3 size: 13 residues. Losses at the gene ends were 6 bases for V and 5 bases for J; bases not matched to a gene: 4. Germline V gene data show CDR1 as SQVTM and CDR2 as ANQGSEA. CDR3 region: CSVAGGPNNEQFF. The CDR3 DNA is TGCAGCGTAGCGGGGGGGCCCAACAATGAGCAGTTCTTC.

In regard to this clone: In the same sample, other DNA sequences code for this CDR3. The genes are TRBV7-2 and TRBJ2-5; D is uncertain. V was pared by 1 base and J by 1 base, with 4 bases between. This CDR3 is 13 amino acids long. Germline V lookup: CDR1 SGHTA, CDR2 FQGNSA. The CDR3 spells CASSLVSQETQYF. CDR3 in DNA: TGTGCCAGCAGCTTAGTCTCCCAAGAGACCCAGTACTTC.

The gene calls are TRBV10-3 and TRBJ1-1, with 9 bases aligning to TRBD1. The CDR3 extends over 15 amino acids. Unmatched junction bases numbered 10, after V lost 6 bases and J lost 5 bases. CDR1 is ENHRY, CDR2 SYGVKD, per germline. The CDR3 DNA is TGTGCCATCAGGGATACGACAGGGGGAGGGACTGAAGCTTTCTTT. Translating it yields CAIRDTTGGGTEAFF.

The gene calls are TRBV6-5 and TRBJ2-2; D remains ambiguous. V lost 6 bases, J lost 1 base, and 12 bases lay in between. Germline V gene lookup returns CDR1 MNHEY and CDR2 SVGAGI. The CDR3 is 15 amino acids. As DNA, the CDR3 is TGTGCCAGCAGCGGACGAACCATGAACACCGGGGAGCTGTTTTTT. Encoded protein: CASSGRTMNTGELFF.

The chain has TRBV27 and TRBJ2-5, with D possibly being TRBD1 or TRBD2 (6 bases each). Germline V gene sequence: CDR1 MNHEY, CDR2 SMNVEV (reference sequence). V lost 6 bases, J lost 3 bases, and 14 bases lay in between. The CDR3 is 14 residues long. The CDR3, as DNA: TGTGCCAGCAGACTCTGGGGGGCGGAAGAGACCCAGTACTTC. This codes for CASRLWGAEETQYF.

The V and J genes are TRBV18 and TRBJ1-2, with 9 positions matching TRBD1. The CDR3 runs to 15 residues. From germline, CDR1 is KGHSH and CDR2 LQKENI. Unmatched junction bases numbered 5, after V lost 3 bases and J lost 3 bases. The CDR3 reads CASSPGQGFDYGYTF. The CDR3 DNA is TGTGCCAGCTCACCCGGACAGGGGTTTGACTATGGCTACACCTTC.

V is TRBV5-6 and J is TRBJ2-7; 9 bases line up with TRBD2. With V trimmed by 5 bases and J by 4 bases, 10 bases remained unmatched. CDR1 and CDR2 (germline): SGHDT, YYEEEE. The CDR3 is 15 residues long. The CDR3 DNA is TGTGCCAGCAGTCGCCCTAGCGGGATTAAGTACGAGCAGTACTTC. As protein: CASSRPSGIKYEQYF. Combining the CDR3 with reference TRBV5-6 and TRBJ2-7 gives the whole variable domain DAGVTQSPTHLIKTRGQQVTLRCSPKSGHDTVSWYQQALGQGPQFIFQYYEEEERQRGNFPDRFSGHQFPNYSSELNVNALLLGDSALYLCASSRPSGIKYEQYFGPGTRLTVT.

The rearrangement uses TRBV28 and TRBJ1-2, with a possible D match to TRBD1 (5 bases). Germline values: CDR1 MDHEN, CDR2 SYDVKM. V was shortened by 6 bases and J by 6 bases, with 20 bases between the two germline ends. The length of the CDR3 is 15 residues. This CDR3 is CASRTSGANGHGYTF. Here the CDR3 DNA reads TGTGCCAGCAGGACCTCCGGGGCCAACGGACATGGCTACACCTTC.

This clone was counted once. This rearrangement joins TRBV7-9 to TRBJ1-1; D not resolved. The CDR3 runs 14 residues. Germline lookup yields CDR1 SEHNR and CDR2 FQNEAQ (reference sequence). Between the trimmed V and J ends, which lost 3 bases and 7 bases, there was a span of 15 bases. CDR3 sequence reads: CASSFPVDGVEAFF. CDR3 DNA: TGTGCCAGCAGCTTCCCCGTTGATGGGGTTGAAGCTTTCTTT.

This chain links TRBV7-9 with TRBJ1-2, with 7 bases fitting TRBD1. Germline CDR1 and CDR2: SEHNR and FQNEAQ (reference sequence). The CDR3 loop spans 15 amino acids. The V segment lost 5 bases and the J segment 2 bases; nucleotides outside the gene matches: 8. Here the CDR3 reads CASSPPGTDNYGYTF. CDR3 nucleotide sequence: TGTGCCAGCAGCCCTCCCGGGACAGACAACTATGGCTACACCTTC.

V is TRBV4-3 and J is TRBJ2-1; D perhaps matches TRBD1 (5 bases). Trimming stripped 0 bases from V and 4 bases from J, with 10 bases between. Per the germline V gene, CDR1 is LGHNA and CDR2 is YSLEER. The CDR3 is made up of 15 amino acids. CDR3 region: CASSQDQGRYNEQFF. The CDR3, as DNA: TGCGCCAGCAGCCAAGACCAGGGCCGTTACAATGAGCAGTTCTTC.

The chain employs TRBV24-1 and TRBJ2-1; D is unclear. Trimming removed 3 bases at V and 4 bases at J, with 9 bases between. The CDR3 is made up of 14 amino acids. CDR1 is KGHDR and CDR2 is SFDVKD in the germline V gene. CDR3 residues: CATSDPLIYNEQFF. CDR3 DNA sequence: TGTGCCACCAGTGATCCCTTGATTTACAATGAGCAGTTCTTC.

V gene TRBV27 combines with J gene TRBJ2-3; D remains ambiguous. The CDR3 is 13 amino acids. Trimming left V 2 bases short and J 4 bases short, with 7 bases between. The V gene's germline CDR1 is MNHEY and CDR2 SMNVEV (reference sequence). The CDR3 bases are TGTGCCAGCAGTTTAGGATCATCAGATACGCAGTATTTT. Translation gives CASSLGSSDTQYF.